This T cell receptor (beta chain) emerged from a study of blood T cell repertoires in COVID-19. At the level of the study: Sources were T cells, B-cell-depleted T cells, or PBMCs; the material itself was cDNA or gDNA.

This clone was counted a single time. Assay used: immunoSEQ multiplex PCR; TCRdb lists only in-frame clones, some missing. The table includes approximately 250,000 clones, around 87% detected once. The sequenced sample consisted of peripheral blood. The sequence was collected from a man between 18 and 29 years old with active or convalescent COVID-19.

CDR3 coding DNA: TGTGCCAGCAGTTACTCCTCCACAGATACGCAGTATTTT. As protein: CASSYSSTDTQYF. J is TRBJ2-3 and V is TRBV6-5, with no clear D. Germline-derived CDR1 and CDR2 are MNHEY and SVGAGI. The CDR3 loop spans 13 amino acids. Deletions cut 0 bases from V and 2 bases from J, with 3 bases between.